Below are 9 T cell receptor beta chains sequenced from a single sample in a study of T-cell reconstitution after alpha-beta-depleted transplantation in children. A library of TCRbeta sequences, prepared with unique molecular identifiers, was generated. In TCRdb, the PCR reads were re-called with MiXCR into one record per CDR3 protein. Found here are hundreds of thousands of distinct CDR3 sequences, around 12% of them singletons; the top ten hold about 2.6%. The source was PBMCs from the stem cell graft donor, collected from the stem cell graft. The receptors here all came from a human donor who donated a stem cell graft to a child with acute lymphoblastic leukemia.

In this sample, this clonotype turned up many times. The CDR3 region has the DNA TGCAGTGTTATATCCGGGACTAGCTTTCCAGATACGCAGTATTTT. Amino acid sequence: CSVISGTSFPDTQYF. The V and J genes are TRBV20-1 and TRBJ2-3; 9 nucleotides line up with TRBD2. J gave up 4 bases and V 7 bases, and 12 bases lay outside the gene matches. The CDR3 covers 15 residues. Per the germline V gene, CDR1 is DFQATT and CDR2 is SNEGSKA (reference sequence).

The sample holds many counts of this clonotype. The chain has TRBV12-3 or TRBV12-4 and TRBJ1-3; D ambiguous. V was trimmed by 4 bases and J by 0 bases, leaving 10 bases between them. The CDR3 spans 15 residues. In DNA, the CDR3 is TGTGCCAGCAGTTGGCGGAGGTTCTCTGGAAACACCATATATTTT. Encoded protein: CASSWRRFSGNTIYF.

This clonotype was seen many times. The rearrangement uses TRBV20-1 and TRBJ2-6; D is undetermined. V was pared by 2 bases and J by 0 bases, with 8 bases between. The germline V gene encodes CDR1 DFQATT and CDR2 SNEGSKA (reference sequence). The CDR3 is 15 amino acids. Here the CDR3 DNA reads TGCAGTGCTAGAAAACTGGGCTCTGGGGCCAACGTCCTGACTTTC. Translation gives CSARKLGSGANVLTF.

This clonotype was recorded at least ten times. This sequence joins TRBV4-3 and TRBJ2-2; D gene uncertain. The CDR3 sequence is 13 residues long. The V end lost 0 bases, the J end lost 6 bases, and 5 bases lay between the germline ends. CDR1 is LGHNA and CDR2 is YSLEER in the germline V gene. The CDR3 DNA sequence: TGCGCCAGCAGCCAAGAACCGGCCGGGGAGCTGTTTTTT. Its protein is CASSQEPAGELFF.

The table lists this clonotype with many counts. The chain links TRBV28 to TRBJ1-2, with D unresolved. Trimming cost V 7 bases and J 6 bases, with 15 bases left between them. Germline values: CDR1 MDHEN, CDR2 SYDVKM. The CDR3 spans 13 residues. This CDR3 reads CASTDRVYHGYTF. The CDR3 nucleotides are TGTGCCAGCACCGATCGGGTTTATCATGGCTACACCTTC.

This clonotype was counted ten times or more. CDR3 loop: CASSSDREDQPQHF. The CDR3 nucleotides read TGTGCCAGCAGCTCTGACAGGGAAGATCAGCCCCAGCATTTT. The chain recombines TRBV7-8 with TRBJ1-5; 7 positions match TRBD1. J gave up 5 bases and V 4 bases, and 5 bases lay outside the gene matches. The CDR3 totals 14 residues. Germline loops: CDR1 SGHVS, CDR2 FQNEAQ.

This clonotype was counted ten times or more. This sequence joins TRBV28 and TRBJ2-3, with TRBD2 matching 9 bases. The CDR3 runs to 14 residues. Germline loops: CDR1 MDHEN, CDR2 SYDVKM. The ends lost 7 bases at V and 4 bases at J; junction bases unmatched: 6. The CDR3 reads CASTLAGLADTQYF. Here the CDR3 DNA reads TGTGCCAGCACCCTAGCGGGGCTCGCAGATACGCAGTATTTT.

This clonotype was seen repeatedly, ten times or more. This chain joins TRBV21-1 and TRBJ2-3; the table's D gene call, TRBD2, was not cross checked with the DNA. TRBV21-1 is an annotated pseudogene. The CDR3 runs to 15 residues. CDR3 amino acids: CASSKSSPPRDTQYF. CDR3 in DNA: TGTGCCAGCAGCAAATCGAGTCCTCCGAGGGATACGCAGTATTTT.

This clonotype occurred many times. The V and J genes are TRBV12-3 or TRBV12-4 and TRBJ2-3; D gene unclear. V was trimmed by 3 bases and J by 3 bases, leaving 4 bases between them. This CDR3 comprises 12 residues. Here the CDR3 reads CASSFRTDTQYF. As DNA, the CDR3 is TGTGCCAGCAGTTTCAGGACAGATACGCAGTATTTT.